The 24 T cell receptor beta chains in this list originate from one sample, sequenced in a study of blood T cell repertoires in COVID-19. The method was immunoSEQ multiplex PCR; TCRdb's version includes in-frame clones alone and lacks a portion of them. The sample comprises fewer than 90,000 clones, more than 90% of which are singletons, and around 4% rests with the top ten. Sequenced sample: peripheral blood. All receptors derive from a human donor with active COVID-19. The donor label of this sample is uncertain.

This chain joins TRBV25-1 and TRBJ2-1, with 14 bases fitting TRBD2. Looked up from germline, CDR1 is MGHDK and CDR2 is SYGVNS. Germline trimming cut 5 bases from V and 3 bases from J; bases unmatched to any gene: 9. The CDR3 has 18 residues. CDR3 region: CASSNAPGTSGSYNEQFF. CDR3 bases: TGTGCCAGCAGTAACGCCCCCGGGACTAGCGGGAGCTACAATGAGCAGTTCTTC.

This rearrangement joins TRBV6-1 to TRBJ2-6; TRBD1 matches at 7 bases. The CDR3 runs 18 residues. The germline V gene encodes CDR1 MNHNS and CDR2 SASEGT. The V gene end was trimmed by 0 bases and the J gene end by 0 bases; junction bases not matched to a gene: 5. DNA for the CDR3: TGTGCCAGCAGTGAAGCACAGGGGAGTCCCTCTGGGGCCAACGTCCTGACTTTC. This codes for CASSEAQGSPSGANVLTF.

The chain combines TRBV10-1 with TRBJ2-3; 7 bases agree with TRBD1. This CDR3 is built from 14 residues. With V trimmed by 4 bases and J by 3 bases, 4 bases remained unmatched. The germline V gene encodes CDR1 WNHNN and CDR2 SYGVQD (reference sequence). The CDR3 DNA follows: TGCGCCAGCAGTGTACAGGGGAGAACAGATACGCAGTATTTT. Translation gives CASSVQGRTDTQYF.

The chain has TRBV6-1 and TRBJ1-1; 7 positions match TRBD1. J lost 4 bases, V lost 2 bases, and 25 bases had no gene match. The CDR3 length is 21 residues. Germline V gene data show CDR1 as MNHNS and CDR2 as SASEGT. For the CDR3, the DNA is TGTGCCAGCAGTGAAAGTGTTCGCCCCCCGCGGACAGGTCTCAGAGGCACTGAAGCTTTCTTT. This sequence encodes CASSESVRPPRTGLRGTEAFF.

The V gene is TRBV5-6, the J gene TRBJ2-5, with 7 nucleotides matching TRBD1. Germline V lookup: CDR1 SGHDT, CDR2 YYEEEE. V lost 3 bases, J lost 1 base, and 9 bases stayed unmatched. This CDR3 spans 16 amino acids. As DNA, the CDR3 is TGTGCCAGCAGCTGGAAAAGGACAGGATCCCAAGAGACCCAGTACTTC. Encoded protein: CASSWKRTGSQETQYF.

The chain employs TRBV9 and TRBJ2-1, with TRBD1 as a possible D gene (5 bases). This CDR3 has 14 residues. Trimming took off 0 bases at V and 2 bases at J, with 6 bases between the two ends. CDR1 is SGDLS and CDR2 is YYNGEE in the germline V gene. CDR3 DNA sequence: TGTGCCAGCAGCGTAGGGGGCCCCTACAATGAGCAGTTCTTC. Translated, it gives CASSVGGPYNEQFF.

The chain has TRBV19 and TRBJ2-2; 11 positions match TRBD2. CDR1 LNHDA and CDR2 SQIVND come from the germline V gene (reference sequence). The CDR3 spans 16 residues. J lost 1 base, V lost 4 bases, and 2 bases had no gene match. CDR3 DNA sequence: TGTGCCAGTAGTACCCTAGCGGGAGGGAACACCGGGGAGCTGTTTTTT. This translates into CASSTLAGGNTGELFF.

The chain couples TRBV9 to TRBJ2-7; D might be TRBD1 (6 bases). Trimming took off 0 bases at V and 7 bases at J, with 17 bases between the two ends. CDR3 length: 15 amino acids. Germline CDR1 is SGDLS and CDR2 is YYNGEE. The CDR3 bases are TGTGCCAGCAGCGTAGAGGGCAGGGGATCGAGGGAGCAGTACTTC. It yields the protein CASSVEGRGSREQYF.

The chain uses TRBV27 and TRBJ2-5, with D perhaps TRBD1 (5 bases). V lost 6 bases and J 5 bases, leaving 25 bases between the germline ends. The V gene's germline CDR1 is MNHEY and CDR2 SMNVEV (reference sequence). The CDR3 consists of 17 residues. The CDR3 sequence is CASSPWKGRNLRETQYF. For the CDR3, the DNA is TGTGCCAGCAGCCCTTGGAAGGGGCGAAATCTTCGGGAGACCCAGTACTTC.

For the CDR3, the DNA is TGCGCCAGCAGCCAAAGCAGGGCGAGCCAGCCCCAGCATTTT. This encodes CASSQSRASQPQHF. The gene calls are TRBV4-3 and TRBJ1-5; a possible D gene is TRBD1 (5 bases). Germline CDR1 is LGHNA and CDR2 is YSLEER. V lost 2 bases and J 7 bases, leaving 12 bases between the germline ends. The CDR3 totals 14 residues.

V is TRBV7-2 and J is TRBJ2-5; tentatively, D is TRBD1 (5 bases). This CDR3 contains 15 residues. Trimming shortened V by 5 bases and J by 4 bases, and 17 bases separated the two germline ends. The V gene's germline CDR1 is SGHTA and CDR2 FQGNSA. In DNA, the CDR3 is TGTGCCAGCAGCCCCCTAGGCAGGGTAGGAGAGACCCAGTACTTC. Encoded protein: CASSPLGRVGETQYF.

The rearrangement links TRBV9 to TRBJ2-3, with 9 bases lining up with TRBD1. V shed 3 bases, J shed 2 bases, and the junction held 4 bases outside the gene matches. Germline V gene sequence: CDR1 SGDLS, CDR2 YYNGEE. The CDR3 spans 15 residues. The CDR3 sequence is CASSGTGALTDTQYF. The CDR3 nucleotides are TGTGCCAGCAGCGGGACAGGGGCTCTCACAGATACGCAGTATTTT.

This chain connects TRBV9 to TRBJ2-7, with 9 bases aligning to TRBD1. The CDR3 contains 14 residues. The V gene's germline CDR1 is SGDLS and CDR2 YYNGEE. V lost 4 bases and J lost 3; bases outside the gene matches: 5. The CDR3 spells CASSSTGGGYEQYF. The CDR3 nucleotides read TGTGCCAGCAGCTCGACAGGGGGGGGCTACGAGCAGTACTTC.

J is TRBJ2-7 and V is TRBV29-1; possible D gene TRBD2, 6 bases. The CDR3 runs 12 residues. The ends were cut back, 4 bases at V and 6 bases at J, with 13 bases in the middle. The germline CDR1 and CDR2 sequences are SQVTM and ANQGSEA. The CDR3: CSVGRGESEQYF. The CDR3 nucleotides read TGCAGCGTTGGGCGGGGTGAGAGCGAGCAGTACTTC.

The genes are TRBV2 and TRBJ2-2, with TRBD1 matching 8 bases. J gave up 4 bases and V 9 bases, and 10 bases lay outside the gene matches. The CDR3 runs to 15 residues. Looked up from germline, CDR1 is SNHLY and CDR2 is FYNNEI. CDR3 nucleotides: TGTGCCAGTGCGCGGCAGGGGGCGGTCACCGGGGAGCTGTTTTTT. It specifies CASARQGAVTGELFF.

This chain's CDR3 is CASRQLAGVGELFF. CDR3 coding DNA: TGCGCCAGCAGGCAACTAGCGGGAGTTGGGGAGCTGTTTTTT. The chain employs TRBV4-1 and TRBJ2-2, with 11 nucleotides matching TRBD2. Germline CDR1 and CDR2: MGHRA and YSYEKL. There are 14 residues in the CDR3. V lost 6 bases, J lost 8 bases, and 5 bases stayed unmatched.

The CDR3 spells CSVDTGLNTEAFF. For the CDR3, the DNA is TGCAGCGTTGATACAGGGCTGAACACTGAAGCTTTCTTT. J is TRBJ1-1 and V is TRBV29-1; tentative D call: TRBD1 (6 bases). The V and J ends lost 3 bases and 0 bases respectively, with 8 bases between them. Germline V lookup: CDR1 SQVTM, CDR2 ANQGSEA. The CDR3 length is 13 residues. The full variable domain, rest sourced from reference TRBV29-1 and TRBJ1-1, is SAVISQKPSRDICQRGTSLTIQCQVDSQVTMMFWYRQQPGQSLTLIATANQGSEATYESGFVIDKFPISRPNLTFSTLTVSNMSPEDSSIYLCSVDTGLNTEAFFGQGTRLTVV.

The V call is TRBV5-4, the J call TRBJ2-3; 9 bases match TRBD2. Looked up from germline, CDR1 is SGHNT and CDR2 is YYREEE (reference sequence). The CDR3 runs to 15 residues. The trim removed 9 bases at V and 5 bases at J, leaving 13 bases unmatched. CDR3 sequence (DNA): TGTGCCATCCACCTGGGGCTAGCGGGGCTAGATACGCAGTATTTT. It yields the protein CAIHLGLAGLDTQYF.

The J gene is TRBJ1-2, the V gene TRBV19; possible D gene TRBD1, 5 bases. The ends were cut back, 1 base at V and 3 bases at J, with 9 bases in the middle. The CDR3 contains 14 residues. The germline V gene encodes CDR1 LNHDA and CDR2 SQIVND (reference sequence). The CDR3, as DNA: TGTGCCAGTAGTATAGCGGGCAGGGACTATGGCTACACCTTC. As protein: CASSIAGRDYGYTF.

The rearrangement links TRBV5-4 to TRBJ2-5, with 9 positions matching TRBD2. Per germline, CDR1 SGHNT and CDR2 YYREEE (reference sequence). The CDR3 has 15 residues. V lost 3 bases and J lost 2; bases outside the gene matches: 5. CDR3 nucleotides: TGTGCCAGCAGCTCGCCGACTAGCGGACAAGAGACCCAGTACTTC. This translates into CASSSPTSGQETQYF.

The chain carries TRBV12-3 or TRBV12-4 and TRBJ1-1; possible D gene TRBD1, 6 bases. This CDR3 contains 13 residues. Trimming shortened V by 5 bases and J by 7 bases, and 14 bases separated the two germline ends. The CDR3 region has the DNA TGTGCCAGCAGTCCCTCCCACAGGGATGAAGCTTTCTTT. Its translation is CASSPSHRDEAFF.

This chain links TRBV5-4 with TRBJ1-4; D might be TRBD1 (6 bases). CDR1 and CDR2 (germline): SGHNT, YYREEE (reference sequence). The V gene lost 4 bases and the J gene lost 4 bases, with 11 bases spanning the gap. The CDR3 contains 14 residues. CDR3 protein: CASSETGVNEKLFF. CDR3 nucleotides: TGTGCCAGCAGCGAGACAGGCGTTAATGAAAAACTGTTTTTT.

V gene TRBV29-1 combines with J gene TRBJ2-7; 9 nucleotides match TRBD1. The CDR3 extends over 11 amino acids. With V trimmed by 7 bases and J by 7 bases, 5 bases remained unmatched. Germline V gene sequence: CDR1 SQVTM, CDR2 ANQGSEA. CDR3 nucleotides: TGCAGCGGTGGGACAGGGCAAGAGCAGTACTTC. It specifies CSGGTGQEQYF.

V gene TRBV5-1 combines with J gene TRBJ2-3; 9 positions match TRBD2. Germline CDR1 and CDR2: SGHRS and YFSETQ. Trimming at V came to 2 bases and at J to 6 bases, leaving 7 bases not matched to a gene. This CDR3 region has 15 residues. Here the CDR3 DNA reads TGCGCCAGCAGCTTCTTAGCGGGAGAATGGGATACGCAGTATTTT. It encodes CASSFLAGEWDTQYF.